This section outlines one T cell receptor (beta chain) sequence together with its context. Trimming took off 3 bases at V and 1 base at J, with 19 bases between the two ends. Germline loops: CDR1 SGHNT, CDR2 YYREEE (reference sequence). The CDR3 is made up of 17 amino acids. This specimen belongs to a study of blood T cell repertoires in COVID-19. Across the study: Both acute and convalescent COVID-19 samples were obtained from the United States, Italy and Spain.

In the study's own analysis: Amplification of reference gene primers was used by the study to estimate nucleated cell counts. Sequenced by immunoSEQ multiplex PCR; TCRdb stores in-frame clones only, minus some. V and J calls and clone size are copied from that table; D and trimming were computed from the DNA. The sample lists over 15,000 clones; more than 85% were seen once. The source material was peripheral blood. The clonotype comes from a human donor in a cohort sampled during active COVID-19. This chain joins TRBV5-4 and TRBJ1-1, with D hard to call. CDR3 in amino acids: CASSSYGGFGGNTEAFF. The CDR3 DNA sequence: TGTGCCAGCAGCTCCTATGGTGGTTTCGGCGGGAACACTGAAGCTTTCTTT.